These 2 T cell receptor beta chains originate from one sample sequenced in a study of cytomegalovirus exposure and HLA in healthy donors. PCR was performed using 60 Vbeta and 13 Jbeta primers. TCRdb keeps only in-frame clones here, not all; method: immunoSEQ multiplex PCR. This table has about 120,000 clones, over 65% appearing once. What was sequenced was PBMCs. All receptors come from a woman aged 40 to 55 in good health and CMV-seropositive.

CDR3 nucleotide sequence: TGTGCCAGCAGCCAAGATGGGACTAGCGGGGGGGCAGATACGCAGTATTTT. It is translated as CASSQDGTSGGADTQYF. The chain uses TRBV4-2 and TRBJ2-3; 16 nucleotides agree with TRBD2. Trimming cost V 0 bases and J 4 bases; bases outside gene matches: 1. The germline gives CDR1 LGHNA, CDR2 YNFKEQ. The CDR3 is 17 amino acids.

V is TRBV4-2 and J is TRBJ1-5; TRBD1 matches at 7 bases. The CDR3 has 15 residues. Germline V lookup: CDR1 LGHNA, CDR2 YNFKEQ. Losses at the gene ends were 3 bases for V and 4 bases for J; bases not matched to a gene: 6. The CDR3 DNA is TGTGCCAGCAGCCAGGACAGGCAGACAAATCAGCCCCAGCATTTT. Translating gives CASSQDRQTNQPQHF.